The rows below give T cell receptor beta chains drawn from one sample of a study of cytomegalovirus exposure and HLA in healthy donors. The table came from immunoSEQ multiplex PCR; TCRdb's copy has only in-frame clones and leaves some out. The sample yields 90,000 or so clones, 75% to 80% seen once. Sequencing was performed on PBMCs. These receptors originate from a female donor in good health and CMV-seronegative. The CDR3 runs from the conserved cysteine through the conserved F or W. D genes are given only for firm matches. Not every row has a clone size; where given, it reads once, few, many or a size class.

D: TRBD1
size: NA
V: TRBV25-1
J: TRBJ1-1
CDR3: CASRSGQGLNTEAFF
DNA: TGTGCCAGCAGGTCGGGACAGGGGTTGAACACTGAAGCTTTCTTT

D: TRBD2
size: NA
V: TRBV5-1
J: TRBJ2-7
CDR3: CASSFSGTSSYEQYF
DNA: TGCGCCAGCAGCTTTAGCGGGACTAGCTCCTACGAGCAGTACTTC

D: NA
size: few
V: TRBV6-5
J: TRBJ2-7
CDR3: CASSLTSNYEQYF
DNA: TGTGCCAGCAGCCTAACTAGCAACTACGAGCAGTACTTC

D: NA
size: NA
V: TRBV11-1
J: TRBJ2-7
CDR3: CASSLVFGGAYEQYF
DNA: TGTGCCAGCAGCTTAGTCTTCGGAGGGGCCTACGAGCAGTACTTC

D: TRBD1
size: few
V: TRBV28
J: TRBJ1-4
CDR3: CASSPRTGEDEKLFF
DNA: TGTGCCAGCAGTCCTAGGACAGGGGAGGATGAAAAACTGTTTTTT

D: NA
size: NA
V: TRBV14
J: TRBJ2-3
CDR3: CASRESSFTQYF
DNA: TGTGCCAGCAGAGAGAGCTCCTTTACGCAGTATTTT

D: TRBD2
size: NA
V: TRBV4-2
J: TRBJ2-7
CDR3: CASSQGGGGSYEQYF
DNA: TGTGCCAGCAGCCAGGGCGGCGGGGGGTCCTACGAGCAGTACTTC

D: TRBD2
size: NA
V: TRBV30
J: TRBJ2-5
CDR3: CAWALLTGGPETQYF
DNA: TGTGCCTGGGCTCTCCTCACGGGGGGGCCAGAGACCCAGTACTTC

D: NA
size: NA
V: TRBV4-3
J: TRBJ2-2
CDR3: CASSQGGTRLGELFF
DNA: TGCGCCAGCAGCCAAGGTGGGACACGCCTAGGGGAGCTGTTTTTT

D: NA
size: few
V: TRBV5-1
J: TRBJ1-1
CDR3: CASSKEESTEAFF
DNA: TGCGCCAGCAGCAAGGAGGAGTCGACCGAAGCTTTCTTT

D: NA
size: NA
V: TRBV7-9
J: TRBJ2-1
CDR3: CASSPSGIYNEQFF
DNA: TGTGCCAGCAGCCCTTCAGGGATCTACAATGAGCAGTTCTTC

D: TRBD2
size: NA
V: TRBV5-6
J: TRBJ2-7
CDR3: CASSPGLAGYEQYF
DNA: TGTGCCAGCAGCCCCGGACTAGCGGGTTACGAGCAGTACTTC

D: TRBD1
size: NA
V: TRBV6-5
J: TRBJ2-7
CDR3: CASSYGQGLAYEQYF
DNA: TGTGCCAGCAGTTACGGACAGGGGTTAGCCTACGAGCAGTACTTC

D: NA
size: NA
V: TRBV6-5
J: TRBJ1-5
CDR3: CASSYGDSNQPQHF
DNA: TGTGCCAGCAGTTACGGAGACAGCAATCAGCCCCAGCATTTT

D: TRBD1
size: once
V: TRBV5-6
J: TRBJ2-1
CDR3: CASSLTGTGNHEQFF
DNA: TGTGCCAGCAGCTTAACTGGGACAGGGAACCATGAGCAGTTCTTC

D: NA
size: NA
V: TRBV5-4
J: TRBJ1-2
CDR3: CASSGAVKTEYGYTF
DNA: TGTGCCAGCAGTGGCGCGGTGAAGACGGAATATGGCTACACCTTC

D: TRBD1
size: NA
V: TRBV19
J: TRBJ2-2
CDR3: CASSIDPSRGLEELFF
DNA: TGTGCCAGTAGTATAGATCCAAGCAGGGGGCTCGAGGAGCTGTTTTTT

D: NA
size: once
V: TRBV6-5
J: TRBJ1-5
CDR3: CASSYLDGNQPQHF
DNA: TGTGCCAGCAGTTACCTCGACGGGAATCAGCCCCAGCATTTT

D: NA
size: once
V: TRBV29-1
J: TRBJ2-3
CDR3: CSVDRGRRADTQYF
DNA: TGCAGCGTCGATCGGGGGAGGCGGGCAGATACGCAGTATTTT

D: TRBD2
size: NA
V: TRBV29-1
J: TRBJ2-5
CDR3: CSVDLAGGETQYF
DNA: TGCAGCGTTGATTTAGCGGGAGGGGAGACCCAGTACTTC

D: TRBD1
size: once
V: TRBV9
J: TRBJ2-7
CDR3: CASSEGPTGNYEQYF
DNA: TGTGCCAGCAGCGAGGGACCGACAGGGAACTACGAGCAGTACTTC

D: TRBD2
size: NA
V: TRBV6-1
J: TRBJ2-7
CDR3: CASSAGGPYEQYF
DNA: TGTGCCAGCTCGGCGGGAGGGCCCTACGAGCAGTACTTC

D: NA
size: NA
V: TRBV19
J: TRBJ2-7
CDR3: CASSAGRWEQYF
DNA: TGTGCCAGTAGTGCTGGGCGTTGGGAGCAGTACTTC

D: NA
size: NA
V: TRBV5-6
J: TRBJ2-7
CDR3: CASSRIQDRHEQYF
DNA: TGTGCCAGCAGCCGAATACAGGATAGACACGAGCAGTACTTC

D: NA
size: once
V: TRBV5-1
J: TRBJ2-7
CDR3: CASSLDNSYEQYF
DNA: TGCGCCAGCAGCTTAGACAACTCCTACGAGCAGTACTTC

D: TRBD1
size: NA
V: TRBV6-5
J: TRBJ2-3
CDR3: CASSPRDRGDTQYF
DNA: TGTGCCAGCAGTCCTCGGGACAGGGGAGATACGCAGTATTTT

D: TRBD2
size: NA
V: TRBV19
J: TRBJ2-3
CDR3: CASSIGFLAGGPGTDTQYF
DNA: TGTGCCAGTAGTATAGGTTTTCTAGCGGGGGGGCCGGGGACAGATACGCAGTATTTT

D: NA
size: NA
V: TRBV10-3
J: TRBJ1-2
CDR3: CAITPGIDYGYTF
DNA: TGTGCCATCACCCCAGGAATTGACTATGGCTACACCTTC

D: TRBD1
size: few
V: TRBV29-1
J: TRBJ2-1
CDR3: CSVGTGFGYNEQFF
DNA: TGCAGCGTCGGGACAGGGTTTGGCTACAATGAGCAGTTCTTC

D: NA
size: NA
V: TRBV4-3
J: TRBJ1-1
CDR3: CASSQGGGTKNTEAFF
DNA: TGCGCCAGCAGCCAAGGGGGGGGGACTAAGAACACTGAAGCTTTCTTT

D: NA
size: once
V: TRBV11-2
J: TRBJ2-7
CDR3: CASSPSRVQYF
DNA: TGTGCCAGCAGCCCGTCCCGGGTGCAGTACTTC

D: NA
size: NA
V: TRBV6-1
J: TRBJ2-7
CDR3: CASSESPESSHEQYF
DNA: TGTGCCAGCAGTGAATCCCCTGAGAGTAGCCACGAGCAGTACTTC

D: NA
size: NA
V: TRBV5-4
J: TRBJ2-1
CDR3: CASSLQGSDHNEQFF
DNA: TGTGCCAGCAGCTTACAAGGGAGCGATCACAATGAGCAGTTCTTC

D: NA
size: NA
V: TRBV7-8
J: TRBJ2-7
CDR3: CASSLDRDTDTYEQYF
DNA: TGTGCCAGCAGCTTGGATCGGGACACCGACACCTACGAGCAGTACTTC

D: NA
size: NA
V: TRBV7-9
J: TRBJ2-3
CDR3: CASSSPVVSADTQYF
DNA: TGTGCCAGCAGCTCCCCGGTAGTTAGCGCCGATACGCAGTATTTT

D: TRBD2
size: NA
V: TRBV9
J: TRBJ2-7
CDR3: CASSWGTSAYEQYF
DNA: TGTGCCAGCAGCTGGGGGACTAGCGCCTACGAGCAGTACTTC

D: TRBD1
size: NA
V: TRBV5-4
J: TRBJ2-5
CDR3: CASSLRGPGETQYF
DNA: TGTGCCAGCAGCTTGAGGGGGCCGGGAGAGACCCAGTACTTC

D: TRBD2
size: once
V: TRBV5-1
J: TRBJ2-5
CDR3: CASSSGLAAQETQYF
DNA: TGCGCCAGCAGCTCGGGACTAGCGGCTCAAGAGACCCAGTACTTC

D: TRBD1
size: few
V: TRBV5-6
J: TRBJ1-1
CDR3: CASSPPGTGVPEAFF
DNA: TGTGCCAGCAGCCCGCCCGGGACAGGGGTCCCTGAAGCTTTCTTT

D: NA
size: NA
V: TRBV28
J: TRBJ1-5
CDR3: CASRFTGSDNQPQHF
DNA: TGTGCCAGCAGGTTTACAGGTAGTGACAATCAGCCCCAGCATTTT

D: TRBD1
size: NA
V: TRBV2
J: TRBJ2-6
CDR3: CASSEDRRANVLTF
DNA: TGTGCCAGCAGTGAGGACAGGCGGGCCAACGTCCTGACTTTC

D: TRBD1
size: NA
V: TRBV25-1
J: TRBJ1-4
CDR3: CASSSGQGITNEKLFF
DNA: TGTGCCAGCAGCTCGGGACAGGGGATCACTAATGAAAAACTGTTTTTT

D: TRBD1
size: NA
V: TRBV19
J: TRBJ1-2
CDR3: CASRGTGGYGYTF
DNA: TGTGCCAGTAGGGGCACAGGGGGCTATGGCTACACCTTC

D: NA
size: NA
V: TRBV29-1
J: TRBJ1-2
CDR3: CSVRQDRNYGYTF
DNA: TGCAGCGTCCGACAAGACCGAAACTATGGCTACACCTTC

D: TRBD2
size: NA
V: TRBV19
J: TRBJ2-5
CDR3: CASSRIAGGFQETQYF
DNA: TGTGCCAGTAGCCGAATAGCGGGGGGTTTCCAAGAGACCCAGTACTTC

D: TRBD1
size: NA
V: TRBV2
J: TRBJ2-6
CDR3: CASRGTTGAHSGANVLTF
DNA: TGTGCCAGCAGGGGGACCACAGGGGCCCACTCTGGGGCCAACGTCCTGACTTTC

D: TRBD2
size: NA
V: TRBV10-3
J: TRBJ2-7
CDR3: CAISESRLAGSEQYF
DNA: TGTGCCATCAGTGAGTCGAGGCTAGCGGGTTCCGAGCAGTACTTC

D: NA
size: NA
V: TRBV19
J: TRBJ1-1
CDR3: CASSLTVVNTEAFF
DNA: TGTGCCAGTAGCCTGACAGTTGTGAACACTGAAGCTTTCTTT

D: NA
size: NA
V: TRBV2
J: TRBJ2-7
CDR3: CASSVRGEQYF
DNA: TGTGCCAGCAGTGTCCGGGGCGAGCAGTACTTC

D: TRBD1
size: few
V: TRBV7-2
J: TRBJ1-1
CDR3: CASSPTGQGSLNTEAFF
DNA: TGTGCCAGCAGCCCTACGGGACAGGGGTCCTTGAACACTGAAGCTTTCTTT

D: TRBD1
size: NA
V: TRBV6-5
J: TRBJ1-4
CDR3: CASGDRANEKLFF
DNA: TGTGCCAGCGGGGACAGAGCTAATGAAAAACTGTTTTTT

D: TRBD1
size: NA
V: TRBV28
J: TRBJ1-4
CDR3: CASSSGGTDGEKLFF
DNA: TGTGCCAGCAGTTCAGGGGGGACAGATGGGGAAAAACTGTTTTTT

D: TRBD2
size: NA
V: TRBV7-9
J: TRBJ2-5
CDR3: CASSAPGLAGVETQYF
DNA: TGTGCCAGCAGCGCACCGGGACTAGCGGGGGTGGAGACCCAGTACTTC